These 18 T cell receptor beta chains were all obtained from the same sample, sequenced in a study of OX40 agonist ivuxolimab in advanced cancers. Assay used: immunoSEQ multiplex PCR; TCRdb lists only in-frame clones, some missing. The sample includes 73,000 or so clones, 82% of them seen just once. Sequenced material: CD4+ or CD8+ T cells sorted from blood, taken in a trial of the OX40 agonist ivuxolimab. The receptors derive from an adult with an advanced solid tumor such as melanoma, head and neck, liver or kidney cancer.

In this sample, this clone turned up a few times. V usage is TRBV7-2 and J usage is TRBJ1-1; D is unclear. Per the germline V gene, CDR1 is SGHTA and CDR2 is FQGNSA. The CDR3 has 13 residues. Trimming took off 1 base at V and 1 base at J, with 4 bases between the two ends. The CDR3 loop is CASSLDSNTEAFF. The CDR3 DNA reads as TGTGCCAGCAGCTTAGACTCGAACACTGAAGCTTTCTTT. Combining the CDR3 with reference TRBV7-2 and TRBJ1-1 gives the whole variable domain GAGVSQSPSNKVTEKGKDVELRCDPISGHTALYWYRQSLGQGLEFLIYFQGNSAPDKSGLPSDRFSAERTGGSVSTLTIQRTQQEDSAVYLCASSLDSNTEAFFGQGTRLTVV.

J is TRBJ1-1 and V is TRBV30, with TRBD1 matching over 8 bases. CDR3 length: 14 residues. Unmatched junction bases numbered 9, after V lost 8 bases and J lost 1 base. In germline, CDR1 is GTSNPN, CDR2 SVGIG (reference sequence). The CDR3 sequence: CAHCKDRANTEAFF. CDR3 sequence (DNA): TGTGCCCATTGTAAGGACAGGGCGAACACTGAAGCTTTCTTT.

The chain couples TRBV28 to TRBJ2-3; the match to TRBD1 covers 12 bases. The CDR3 is 16 residues long. Per the germline V gene, CDR1 is MDHEN and CDR2 is SYDVKM. The junction had 8 bases not matched to a gene; V was cut back by 5 bases and J by 5 bases. CDR3 region: CASSPSGTGGEDTQYF. Here the CDR3 DNA reads TGTGCCAGCAGTCCTTCCGGGACAGGGGGCGAAGATACGCAGTATTTT.

This clone appeared a few times. This chain connects TRBV18 to TRBJ1-1; 8 nucleotides align to TRBD1. Germline V gene lookup returns CDR1 KGHSH and CDR2 LQKENI. The ends lost 2 bases at V and 4 bases at J; junction bases unmatched: 6. The CDR3 is 15 amino acids. The CDR3 spells CASSPITGGVTEAFF. The CDR3 bases are TGTGCCAGCTCACCAATAACAGGGGGGGTCACTGAAGCTTTCTTT.

This rearrangement joins TRBV2 to TRBJ1-1; D possibly corresponds to TRBD1 (6 bases). The germline gives CDR1 SNHLY, CDR2 FYNNEI. The CDR3 covers 15 residues. V shed 7 bases and J shed 0 bases, with 15 bases lying between them. CDR3 protein: CASKGHTGMNTEAFF. DNA of the CDR3: TGTGCCAGCAAAGGTCACACAGGGATGAACACTGAAGCTTTCTTT.

The V call is TRBV5-6, the J call TRBJ1-2; D uncertain. Trimming removed 7 bases from V and 4 bases from J, with 11 bases in between. CDR1 and CDR2 (germline): SGHDT, YYEEEE. The CDR3 spans 12 residues. CDR3 sequence: CASLGRGYGYTF. In DNA, the CDR3 is TGTGCCAGCCTCGGTCGGGGCTATGGCTACACCTTC.

The J gene is TRBJ2-2, the V gene TRBV5-8; D uncertain. Per the germline V gene, CDR1 is SGHTS and CDR2 is YDEGEE. V was shortened by 0 bases and J by 5 bases, with 17 bases between the two germline ends. CDR3 size: 17 residues. Here the CDR3 reads CASSLAGPPKNTGELFF. CDR3 DNA sequence: TGTGCCAGCAGCTTGGCCGGGCCGCCAAAAAATACCGGGGAGCTGTTTTTT.

This chain uses TRBV7-9 with TRBJ1-1; perhaps TRBD1 as D (5 bases). The germline gives CDR1 SEHNR, CDR2 FQNEAQ (reference sequence). The CDR3 runs to 15 residues. Deletions cut 5 bases from V and 0 bases from J, with 13 bases between. The CDR3 nucleotides read TGTGCCAGCAGCCTTAACCGGGGCGTGAACACTGAAGCTTTCTTT. It codes for CASSLNRGVNTEAFF.

This sequence joins TRBV28 and TRBJ2-5; 9 nucleotides align to TRBD2. V lost 6 bases and J lost 4; bases outside the gene matches: 6. Germline-derived CDR1 and CDR2 are MDHEN and SYDVKM. This CDR3 contains 14 residues. The CDR3 DNA follows: TGTGCCAGCAGATCGGGACTAGCAGGAGAGACCCAGTACTTC. Its protein is CASRSGLAGETQYF.

The genes are TRBV11-2 and TRBJ2-1; a weak D match, TRBD2 (5 bases). The ends were cut back, 4 bases at V and 10 bases at J, with 8 bases in the middle. CDR3 length: 11 residues. Germline CDR1 is SGHAT and CDR2 is FQNNGV. CDR3 residues: CASSSGSEQFF. Written as DNA, the CDR3 is TGTGCCAGCAGCTCGGGAAGCGAGCAGTTCTTC.

The CDR3 region has the DNA TGTGCCAGCAGCCCAGCCTGGACAGTAGCCAAAAACATTCAGTACTTC. It codes for CASSPAWTVAKNIQYF. This chain uses TRBV7-9 with TRBJ2-4, with TRBD1 as a possible D gene (6 bases). Germline CDR1 SEHNR, CDR2 FQNEAQ (reference sequence). The CDR3 has 16 amino acids. Deletions cut 5 bases from V and 0 bases from J, with 14 bases between.

The rearrangement links TRBV9 to TRBJ2-1; 10 bases line up with TRBD2. V shed 4 bases and J 2 bases; nucleotides not matched to a gene: 6. Germline-derived CDR1 and CDR2 are SGDLS and YYNGEE. This CDR3 region has 16 residues. The CDR3 protein is CASSSRTSGTYNEQFF. Written as DNA, the CDR3 is TGTGCCAGCAGCTCGCGAACTAGCGGGACCTACAATGAGCAGTTCTTC.

V and J are TRBV13 and TRBJ2-3; D gene unclear. CDR1 and CDR2 (germline): PRHDT, FYEKMQ (reference sequence). The CDR3 length is 13 residues. The V end was cut by 3 bases, the J end by 3 bases, with 7 bases between. DNA for the CDR3: TGTGCCAGCAGCTTGAGGACGACAGATACGCAGTATTTT. It yields the protein CASSLRTTDTQYF.

This chain links TRBV5-6 with TRBJ2-6, with D tentatively TRBD1 or TRBD2 (6 bases each). Trimming removed 2 bases from V and 0 bases from J, with 12 bases in between. Germline V lookup: CDR1 SGHDT, CDR2 YYEEEE. This CDR3 comprises 17 residues. The chain's CDR3 is CASSFMGGSSGANVLTF. In DNA, the CDR3 is TGTGCCAGCAGCTTTATGGGGGGCAGCTCTGGGGCCAACGTCCTGACTTTC.

The V gene is TRBV19, the J gene TRBJ2-1, with 9 bases matching TRBD1. V shed 4 bases, J shed 7 bases, and the junction held 14 bases outside the gene matches. This CDR3 contains 17 residues. In germline, CDR1 is LNHDA, CDR2 SQIVND (reference sequence). CDR3 amino acids: CASSTQTGGAGRNEQFF. CDR3 DNA sequence: TGTGCCAGTAGTACTCAAACAGGGGGCGCTGGGAGGAATGAGCAGTTCTTC. The variable domain in full, completed from reference TRBV19 and TRBJ2-1, reads DGGITQSPKYLFRKEGQNVTLSCEQNLNHDAMYWYRQDPGQGLRLIYYSQIVNDFQKGDIAEGYSVSREKKESFPLTVTSAQKNPTAFYLCASSTQTGGAGRNEQFFGPGTRLTVL.

The CDR3 loop reads CASSQRTSSQETQYF. CDR3 bases: TGTGCCAGCAGCCAAAGGACTAGCAGTCAAGAGACCCAGTACTTC. The V and J genes are TRBV13 and TRBJ2-5, with 8 nucleotides matching TRBD2. The CDR3 is made up of 15 amino acids. V trimming: 5 bases; J trimming: 2 bases; junction bases outside the gene matches: 7. CDR1 is PRHDT and CDR2 is FYEKMQ in the germline V gene (reference sequence).

This clone has more than one count but fewer than ten. The V and J genes are TRBV5-5 and TRBJ2-3, with D possibly TRBD2 on 5 matching bases. Deletions cut 4 bases from V and 8 bases from J, with 11 bases between. The V gene's germline CDR1 is SGHKS and CDR2 YYEKEE (reference sequence). The CDR3 loop spans 12 amino acids. CDR3 nucleotide sequence: TGTGCCAGCAGCCCGGTAAGCGGTACGCAGTATTTT. This gives the protein CASSPVSGTQYF.

The genes are TRBV28 and TRBJ1-6, with 7 bases identical to TRBD1. J lost 3 bases, V lost 6 bases, and 5 bases had no gene match. CDR1 MDHEN and CDR2 SYDVKM come from the germline V gene. The CDR3 contains 15 residues. CDR3 nucleotides: TGTGCCAGCAGAACCCGGGACAGCTATAATTCACCCCTCCACTTT. It translates to CASRTRDSYNSPLHF. The full variable domain, in which reference TRBV28 and TRBJ1-6 provide the parts outside the CDR3, is DVKVTQSSRYLVKRTGEKVFLECVQDMDHENMFWYRQDPGLGLRLIYFSYDVKMKEKGDIPEGYSVSREKKERFSLILESASTNQTSMYLCASRTRDSYNSPLHFGNGTRLTVT.